A single sample gave rise to the 4 T cell receptor beta chains below, sequenced in a study of blood T cell repertoires in COVID-19. Clones were sequenced by immunoSEQ multiplex PCR, and TCRdb holds only the in-frame ones, with some missing. The sample consists of about 200,000 clones, 75% to 95% of them appearing once. Sample: peripheral blood. These receptors came from a man in his forties or fifties with acute or convalescent COVID-19.

This rearrangement joins TRBV30 to TRBJ2-1; TRBD2 aligns across 14 bases. Germline CDR1 GTSNPN, CDR2 SVGIG (reference sequence). J was trimmed by 0 bases and V by 0 bases; bases with no gene match: 10. The CDR3 sequence is 20 residues long. The CDR3 DNA sequence: TGTGCCTGGAGTGTACTGGGGAGACTAGCGGGAGGGAGCTCCTACAATGAGCAGTTCTTC. The encoded protein is CAWSVLGRLAGGSSYNEQFF.

V and J are TRBV5-4 and TRBJ2-2; D is perhaps TRBD2 (5 bases). The V gene's germline CDR1 is SGHNT and CDR2 YYREEE (reference sequence). The CDR3 runs to 13 residues. V gave up 4 bases and J gave up 9 bases, with 13 bases separating them. CDR3 in amino acids: CASSPDSRRELFF. The DNA for the CDR3 is TGTGCCAGCAGCCCGGACTCCCGACGGGAGCTGTTTTTT.

The rearrangement links TRBV7-2 to TRBJ2-1, with TRBD1 identical over 8 bases. The germline V gene has CDR1 SGHTA and CDR2 FQGNSA. The CDR3 runs 16 residues. V was clipped by 2 bases and J by 2 bases; unmatched bases: 5. DNA for the CDR3: TGTGCCAGCAGCTTAACCGGGACAGGCCCCTACAATGAGCAGTTCTTC. This gives the protein CASSLTGTGPYNEQFF.

The J gene is TRBJ1-5, the V gene TRBV7-3; D is ambiguous. The germline gives CDR1 SGHTA, CDR2 FQGTGA. V was trimmed by 4 bases and J by 2 bases, leaving 6 bases between them. CDR3 length: 13 amino acids. This CDR3 reads CASSSGGNQPQHF. CDR3 nucleotides: TGTGCCAGCAGCTCCGGGGGCAATCAGCCCCAGCATTTT.